A single T cell receptor beta chain is shown here with its context. What it binds is not known. This sample includes further DNA sequences coding for the same CDR3. As defined, naive CD8 cells were CD45RO-negative and positively selected for CCR7, with terminally differentiated effector memory CD45RA+ cells excluded. Recent vaccinations or acute infections were absent in the healthy HIV-negative adult donors. Repertoires were generated with immunoSEQ multiplex PCR, while TCRdb's copy carries only in-frame clones and drops some. The data show 2 million to 2.5 million clones, about 95% seen once. This entry is derived from a study of shared clonotypes between healthy human individuals. Study findings and constraints: Clonotype sharing among the donors was expected to vary with sequencing depth. Specimens sampled were limited to blood, with tissue repertoires likely differing. Among the subsets, naive ones generally showed larger estimated richness than memory ones.

This CDR3 contains 12 residues. Germline V gene lookup returns CDR1 SGHDT and CDR2 YYEEEE. V lost 4 bases and J 3 bases, leaving 7 bases between the germline ends. This clonotype was obtained from a man between 18 and 35 years old in good health. This rearrangement joins TRBV5-6 to TRBJ1-2, with D unclear. Sequencing used naive CD8+ T cells sorted from blood. The DNA for the CDR3 is TGTGCCAGCAGCGCGGCGGACTATGGCTACACCTTC. It yields the protein CASSAADYGYTF.